This TCR beta chain came from a study of blood T cells in healthy people across ages. Study findings and constraints: Diversity was higher, and naive CD4+ cells more numerous, in long-lived donors than in aged donors.

For the second PCR, which ran for about 6 to 11 cycles, a sample-barcoded 5' primer and a J-beta primer mix were used. MiXCR, applied by TCRdb to the 5' RACE reads, yields one record per CDR3 protein. Of fewer than 2 million distinct CDR3 sequences in the sample, roughly 43% were seen once. As regards this clonotype: The antigen is not known.

Germline assignment: CDR1 LGHNA and CDR2 YSLEER. V was trimmed by 0 bases and J by 9 bases, leaving 20 bases between them. This CDR3 has 16 amino acids. The chain has TRBV4-3 and TRBJ1-2; no firm D call. The sample comprised blood. The source of this sequence is a human donor in good health. The CDR3 coding sequence is TGCGCCAGCAGCCAAGATGCGCAGATACAGCCCAGGAGCTACACCTTC. Protein sequence: CASSQDAQIQPRSYTF.